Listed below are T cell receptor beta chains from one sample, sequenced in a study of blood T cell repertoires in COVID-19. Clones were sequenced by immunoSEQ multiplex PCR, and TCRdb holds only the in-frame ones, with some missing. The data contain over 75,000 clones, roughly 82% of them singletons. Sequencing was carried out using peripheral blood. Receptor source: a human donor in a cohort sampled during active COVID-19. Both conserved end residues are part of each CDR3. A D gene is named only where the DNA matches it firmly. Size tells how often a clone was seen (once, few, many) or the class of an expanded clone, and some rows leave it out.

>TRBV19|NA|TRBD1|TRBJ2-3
TGTGCCAGTCAAAGGACAGGACCCAGCACAGATACGCAGTATTTT
CASQRTGPSTDTQYF
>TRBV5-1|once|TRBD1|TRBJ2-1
TGCGCCAGCAGCTCGACAGGGAAGAGTTCCTACAATGAGCAGTTCTTC
CASSSTGKSSYNEQFF
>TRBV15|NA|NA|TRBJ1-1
TGTGCCACCAGCAGAGAAGTAGGAGGAGCTTTCTTT
CATSREVGGAFF
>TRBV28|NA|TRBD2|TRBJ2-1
TGTGCCAGCAGTTTTTTTGCTAGCGGGAGTAATGAGCAGTTCTTC
CASSFFASGSNEQFF
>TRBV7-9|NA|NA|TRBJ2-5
TGTGCCAGCAGCTTAGCTAGCGGACAAGAGACCCAGTACTTC
CASSLASGQETQYF
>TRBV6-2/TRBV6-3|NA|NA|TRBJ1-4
TGTGCCAGCAGTTACTCGGTGCTGCGGGAAAAACTGTTTTTT
CASSYSVLREKLFF
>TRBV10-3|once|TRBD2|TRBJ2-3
TGTGCCATTAAGACTAGCGCTAGCACAGATACGCAGTATTTT
CAIKTSASTDTQYF
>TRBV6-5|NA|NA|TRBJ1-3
TGTGCCAGCAGACCCGGGGGGGGCGCGCACACCATATATTTT
CASRPGGGAHTIYF
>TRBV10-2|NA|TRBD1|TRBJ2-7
TGCGCCAGCACCGGAGACAGGGCATACGAGCAGTACTTC
CASTGDRAYEQYF
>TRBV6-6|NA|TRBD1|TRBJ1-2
TGTGCCAGCAGTTACTATACCAGGGGGCTTGACACCTTC
CASSYYTRGLDTF
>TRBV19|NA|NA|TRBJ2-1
TGTGCCAGTAGTAAAACCCATAGCGGAACATACAATGAGCAGTTCTTC
CASSKTHSGTYNEQFF
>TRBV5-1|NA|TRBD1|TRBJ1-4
TGCGCCAGCAGTTCCCGGACAGGGTCCCCTGAAAAACTGTTTTTT
CASSSRTGSPEKLFF
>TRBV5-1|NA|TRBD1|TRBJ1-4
TGCGCCAGCAGCTCGAGACAGGGGGCGGATGAAAAACTGTTTTTT
CASSSRQGADEKLFF
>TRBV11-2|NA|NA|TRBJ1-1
TGTGCCAGCAGCCCCCGCCTGGGGGGGAACACTGAAGCTTTCTTT
CASSPRLGGNTEAFF
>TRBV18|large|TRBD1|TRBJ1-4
TGTGCCAGCTCACCAACTAAGATGACAGGGGGTAATGAAAAACTGTTTTTT
CASSPTKMTGGNEKLFF
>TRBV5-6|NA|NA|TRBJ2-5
TGTGCCAGCAGCCTGAGGAGGGGGCTCTCAGAGACCCAGTACTTC
CASSLRRGLSETQYF
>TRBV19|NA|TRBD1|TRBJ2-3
TGTGCCAGTGGCCGTGGGACAGAAAGCACAGATACGCAGTATTTT
CASGRGTESTDTQYF
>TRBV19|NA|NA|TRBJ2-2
TGTGCCAGTAGTATCTCTAGTGAGGACACCGGGGAGCTGTTTTTT
CASSISSEDTGELFF
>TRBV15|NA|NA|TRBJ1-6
TGTGCCACCAGCAGAGATTGGACAGATAATTCACCCCTCCACTTT
CATSRDWTDNSPLHF
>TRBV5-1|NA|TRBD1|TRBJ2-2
TGCGCCAGCAGCTCACAGGGGGCTGGCGGGGAGCTGTTTTTT
CASSSQGAGGELFF
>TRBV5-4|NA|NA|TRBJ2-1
TGTGCCAGCAGCTTGGACACTACGGATGAGCAGTTCTTC
CASSLDTTDEQFF
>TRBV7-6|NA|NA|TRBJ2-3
TGTGCCAGCAGCACCTACAGTCAAACGGATACGCAGTATTTT
CASSTYSQTDTQYF
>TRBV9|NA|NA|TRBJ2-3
TGTGCCAGCAGCGTAGGAGGCAGGGGGGACACAGATACGCAGTATTTT
CASSVGGRGDTDTQYF
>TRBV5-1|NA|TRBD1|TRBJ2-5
TGCGCCAGCAGCTTGGGCCTACCCGGGACAGAAGAGACCCAGTACTTC
CASSLGLPGTEETQYF
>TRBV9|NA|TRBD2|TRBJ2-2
TGTGCCAGCAGCGTAAACCTAGCGGGAACGAACACCGGGGAGCTGTTTTTT
CASSVNLAGTNTGELFF
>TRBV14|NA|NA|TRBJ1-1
TGTGCCAGCAGCAAAGGGACCAGGGTGTACACTGAAGCTTTCTTT
CASSKGTRVYTEAFF
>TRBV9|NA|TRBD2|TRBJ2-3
TGTGCCAGCAGCGCCACCGGGAGGAGCACAGATACGCAGTATTTT
CASSATGRSTDTQYF
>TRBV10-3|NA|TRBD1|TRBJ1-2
TGTGCCATCAAGGACAGGGAACATGGCTACACCTTC
CAIKDREHGYTF
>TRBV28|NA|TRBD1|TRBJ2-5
TGTGCCAGCAGAGTAGACAGGGGGCTAGAGACCCAGTACTTC
CASRVDRGLETQYF
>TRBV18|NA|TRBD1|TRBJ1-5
TGTGCCAGCTCTTTCTGGGACAGGGGAGGTCAGCCCCAGCATTTT
CASSFWDRGGQPQHF
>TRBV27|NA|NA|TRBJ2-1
TGTGCCAGCAGTCTCTGGACAAAAAACAATGAGCAGTTCTTC
CASSLWTKNNEQFF
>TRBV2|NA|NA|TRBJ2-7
TGTGCCAGCAGTCGGACAGTTCTTTACGAGCAGTACTTC
CASSRTVLYEQYF
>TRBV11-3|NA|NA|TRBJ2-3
TGTGCCAGCAGCTCCACGGACAATAGGGTTAGCGGAGATACGCAGTATTTT
CASSSTDNRVSGDTQYF
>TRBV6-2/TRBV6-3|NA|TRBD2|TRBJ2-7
TGTGCCAGCAGTTACGTTTACTCCGGGACTAGCGAGAACTACGAGCAGTACTTC
CASSYVYSGTSENYEQYF
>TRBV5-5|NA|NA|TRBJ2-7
TGTGCCAGCAGCTTCCAGGGTGGGTCCTACGAGCAGTACTTC
CASSFQGGSYEQYF
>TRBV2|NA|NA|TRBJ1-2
TGTGCCAGCAGTGAAGGAGGGAACTATGGCTACACCTTC
CASSEGGNYGYTF
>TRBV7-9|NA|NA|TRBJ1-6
TGTGCCAGCAGCTTAGGGTCGACGGGTTCACCCCTCCACTTT
CASSLGSTGSPLHF
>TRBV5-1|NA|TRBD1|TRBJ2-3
TGCGCCAGCAGCTCCGACGACAGGGTTAGCACAGATACGCAGTATTTT
CASSSDDRVSTDTQYF
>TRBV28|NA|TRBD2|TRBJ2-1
TGTGCCAGCAGTCCCTCGAACCGCGGGAGGTGGAATGAGCAGTTCTTC
CASSPSNRGRWNEQFF
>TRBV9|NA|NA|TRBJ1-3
TGTGCCAGCAGCGTAAGCTTTGGCGGAAGCTCTGGAAACACCATATATTTT
CASSVSFGGSSGNTIYF